These T cell receptor beta chains were read from a single sample in a study of blood T cell repertoires in COVID-19. Generated by immunoSEQ multiplex PCR, the TCRdb table keeps only in-frame clones and is missing some. The profile shows some 180,000 clones, roughly 78% of them singletons. The specimen was peripheral blood. The receptors shown here come from a woman of 80 years or more with active or convalescent COVID-19. CDR3s include the opening cysteine and the closing phenylalanine or tryptophan. The D gene is left open where the match is weak. Clone size, where shown, is once, few, many, or a class for clones that have expanded.

d_call j_call clone_size v_call cdr3_aa cdr3_nt
- TRBJ1-2 - TRBV5-4 CASSLDPYGYTF TGTGCCAGCAGCTTGGATCCATATGGCTACACCTTC
- TRBJ1-5 few TRBV11-2 CASSFQGVGNQPQHF TGTGCCAGCAGCTTTCAAGGGGTCGGCAATCAGCCCCAGCATTTT
- TRBJ1-2 - TRBV18 CASSPLASGLGYGYTF TGTGCCAGCTCACCACTTGCGTCGGGACTCGGCTATGGCTACACCTTC
- TRBJ2-5 - TRBV19 CASGTGFLTQYF TGTGCCAGTGGAACAGGGTTTCTGACCCAGTACTTC
TRBD2 TRBJ2-1 - TRBV7-8 CASSLGRGGTYNEQFF TGTGCCAGCAGCTTAGGCCGGGGGGGGACCTACAATGAGCAGTTCTTC
- TRBJ2-5 - TRBV4-3 CASSQETARGETQYF TGCGCCAGCAGCCAAGAGACCGCGCGGGGAGAGACCCAGTACTTC
TRBD1 TRBJ1-1 - TRBV3-1/TRBV3-2 CASSQGWDPPGGEAFF TGTGCCAGCAGCCAAGGGTGGGATCCACCAGGGGGGGAAGCTTTCTTT
TRBD1 TRBJ2-2 - TRBV28 CASSLTTGGTGELFF TGTGCCAGCAGTTTAACCACAGGGGGCACCGGGGAGCTGTTTTTT
- TRBJ1-1 - TRBV7-8 CASSLARVTGTEAFF TGTGCCAGCAGCTTAGCCCGGGTTACGGGCACTGAAGCTTTCTTT
TRBD2 TRBJ2-5 once TRBV6-5 CASSWALAGVQETQYF TGTGCCAGCAGTTGGGCACTAGCGGGGGTCCAAGAGACCCAGTACTTC
TRBD2 TRBJ2-5 - TRBV5-4 CASSSTSGTQETQYF TGTGCCAGCAGTTCTACTAGCGGAACCCAAGAGACCCAGTACTTC
TRBD2 TRBJ2-2 - TRBV5-1 CASSLDSGGAVTGELFF TGCGCCAGCAGCTTGGATAGCGGGGGGGCCGTCACCGGGGAGCTGTTTTTT
- TRBJ1-1 - TRBV11-3 CASSLQGSDTEAFF TGTGCCAGCAGCTTACAGGGATCGGACACTGAAGCTTTCTTT
TRBD1 TRBJ1-2 - TRBV28 CASSFLSGRGTGYTF TGTGCCAGCAGTTTTCTATCGGGCAGGGGGACAGGCTACACCTTC
- TRBJ2-7 - TRBV5-1 CASSLSRGPYEQYF TGCGCCAGCAGCTTGTCCCGGGGTCCCTACGAGCAGTACTTC
- TRBJ1-2 - TRBV5-1 CASSPSAGVGGYTF TGCGCCAGCAGCCCTAGTGCGGGCGTTGGGGGCTACACCTTC
TRBD1 TRBJ2-3 - TRBV4-1 CASTRDRAHTDTQYF TGCGCCAGCACAAGGGACAGGGCTCACACAGATACGCAGTATTTT
TRBD1 TRBJ2-3 - TRBV5-1 CASSLEGQGDDTQYF TGCGCCAGCAGCTTGGAGGGACAGGGCGATGATACGCAGTATTTT
- TRBJ2-3 - TRBV11-2 CASSLFGQTSTDTQYF TGTGCCAGCAGCTTATTTGGACAGACCAGCACAGATACGCAGTATTTT
TRBD1 TRBJ2-7 - TRBV5-4 CASWGQDEGEQYF TGTGCCAGCTGGGGACAGGATGAGGGCGAGCAGTACTTC
TRBD1 TRBJ2-1 few TRBV5-4 CASSLGQGSTNEQFF TGTGCCAGCAGCCTAGGACAGGGGAGCACCAATGAGCAGTTCTTC
TRBD1 TRBJ1-5 - TRBV5-8 CASSLQGAGQPQHF TGTGCCAGCAGCTTACAGGGGGCAGGCCAGCCCCAGCATTTT
TRBD1 TRBJ1-2 - TRBV18 CASSPQTGSGYTF TGTGCCAGCTCCCCTCAGACAGGGAGCGGCTACACCTTC
- TRBJ1-4 - TRBV4-1 CASSQVKWAGGVEKLFF TGCGCCAGCAGCCAAGTTAAATGGGCAGGCGGGGTTGAAAAACTGTTTTTT
TRBD1 TRBJ1-6 - TRBV3-1/TRBV3-2 CASSQQGAGNSPLHF TGTGCCAGCAGTCAACAGGGGGCAGGGAATTCACCCCTCCACTTT
TRBD1 TRBJ1-4 - TRBV5-1 CASSLAGQGGEKLFF TGCGCCAGCAGCTTGGCCGGGCAGGGGGGTGAAAAACTGTTTTTT
TRBD2 TRBJ2-1 - TRBV5-1 CASSSLAGGYNEQFF TGCGCCAGCAGCTCACTAGCGGGGGGGTACAATGAGCAGTTCTTC
TRBD2 TRBJ2-5 - TRBV14 CASSRGAGGRRETQYF TGTGCCAGCAGCCGCGGGGCGGGGGGTAGACGGGAGACCCAGTACTTC
TRBD2 TRBJ2-7 - TRBV13 CASSFIAGAYEQYF TGTGCCAGCAGCTTTATAGCGGGGGCCTACGAGCAGTACTTC
TRBD2 TRBJ2-1 - TRBV28 CASSTSLAGGFNEQFF TGTGCCAGCAGTACATCGCTAGCGGGGGGGTTCAATGAGCAGTTCTTC
- TRBJ1-5 - TRBV24-1 CAAGRGNQPQHF TGTGCCGCGGGGCGGGGAAATCAGCCCCAGCATTTT
- TRBJ2-7 - TRBV5-5 CASNLVADSYEQYF TGTGCCAGCAACCTCGTGGCGGATTCCTACGAGCAGTACTTC
TRBD2 TRBJ2-1 - TRBV28 CASSPAGGDHNEQFF TGTGCCAGCAGCCCAGCGGGGGGCGATCACAATGAGCAGTTCTTC
- TRBJ1-6 - TRBV3-1/TRBV3-2 CASSQGWAGLRSPLHF TGTGCCAGCAGCCAGGGGTGGGCAGGGCTACGGTCACCCCTCCACTTT
TRBD1 TRBJ2-4 - TRBV5-1 CASSLRQGSKNIQYF TGCGCCAGCAGCTTACGACAGGGGAGCAAAAACATTCAGTACTTC